This TCR beta chain was found in a study of blood T cell repertoires in COVID-19. The wider study: The study drew acute and convalescent COVID-19 samples from the United States, Italy and Spain.

As processed by the authors: Reference gene primer amplification yielded estimated nucleated cell counts. Profiling relied on immunoSEQ multiplex PCR, and the TCRdb table lists in-frame clones only, not all of them. V, J and clone size are taken as reported in that table, and D and trimming were inferred from the DNA itself. Among 100,000 to 120,000 clones listed, about 85% were seen once. The TCR sequence derives from a human donor in a cohort sampled during active COVID-19. The sequenced material came from peripheral blood.

The CDR3 loop reads CASAGRISSGANVLTF. As DNA, the CDR3 is TGTGCCAGCGCGGGACGGATTAGCTCTGGGGCCAACGTCCTGACTTTC. This chain links TRBV5-6 with TRBJ2-6, with D possibly matching TRBD2 (6 bases). CDR1 and CDR2 (germline): SGHDT, YYEEEE. The V and J ends lost 7 bases and 0 bases respectively, with 14 bases between them. The CDR3 contains 16 residues.